The rows below give T cell receptor beta chains drawn from one sample of a study of blood T cell repertoires in COVID-19. Profiling relied on immunoSEQ multiplex PCR, and the TCRdb table lists in-frame clones only, not all of them. The sample records approximately 400,000 clones, approximately 89% being singletons. Source material: PBMCs or T cells enriched from blood (not recorded which). Receptor source: a man younger than 45 who had recovered from COVID-19. CDR3s include the opening cysteine and the closing phenylalanine or tryptophan. The order of the fields is CDR3 length, V gene, CDR3 protein.

cdr3_length: 14
v_call: TRBV16
cdr3_aa: CASSQMTQARGAFF

cdr3_length: 15
v_call: TRBV28
cdr3_aa: CASRSSSGGPYEQYF

cdr3_length: 14
v_call: TRBV19
cdr3_aa: CASRRQDANSPLHF

cdr3_length: 16
v_call: TRBV11-2
cdr3_aa: CASSILTSGGAYEQYF

cdr3_length: 13
v_call: TRBV6-5
cdr3_aa: CASSRQGFTEAFF

cdr3_length: 14
v_call: TRBV29-1
cdr3_aa: CSLSGAGDDYGYTF

cdr3_length: 16
v_call: TRBV3-1/TRBV3-2
cdr3_aa: CASSQGDGTQPYEQYF

cdr3_length: 13
v_call: TRBV27
cdr3_aa: CASSDATLLGYTF

cdr3_length: 11
v_call: TRBV19
cdr3_aa: CASSTRVATHF

cdr3_length: 12
v_call: TRBV19
cdr3_aa: CASSINTDTQYF

cdr3_length: 15
v_call: TRBV11-2
cdr3_aa: CASSLGVVQGDGYTF

cdr3_length: 15
v_call: TRBV28
cdr3_aa: CASRPSGGSYNEQFF

cdr3_length: 14
v_call: TRBV7-2
cdr3_aa: CASSLSGNTGELFF

cdr3_length: 12
v_call: TRBV2
cdr3_aa: CASIGGDGGYTF

cdr3_length: 14
v_call: TRBV5-1
cdr3_aa: CATSGGPGTGELFF

cdr3_length: 16
v_call: TRBV4-1
cdr3_aa: CASSPPGLAGEGEQFF

cdr3_length: 19
v_call: TRBV10-1
cdr3_aa: CASSEGWARDRDSDQPQHF

cdr3_length: 14
v_call: TRBV30
cdr3_aa: CAWSVGGGRSEQFF

cdr3_length: 14
v_call: TRBV18
cdr3_aa: CASSPTGSRETQYF

cdr3_length: 15
v_call: TRBV4-3
cdr3_aa: CASSQLWTGAGGYTF

cdr3_length: 15
v_call: TRBV6-5
cdr3_aa: CASSWDSGGTGNQYF

cdr3_length: 18
v_call: TRBV5-1
cdr3_aa: CASSYRLTGGAGANVLTF

cdr3_length: 12
v_call: TRBV5-1
cdr3_aa: CASSSGQGEAFF

cdr3_length: 13
v_call: TRBV7-9
cdr3_aa: CASSLEGGTEAFF

cdr3_length: 13
v_call: TRBV29-1
cdr3_aa: CSVEAAGINGYTF

cdr3_length: 13
v_call: TRBV12-3/TRBV12-4
cdr3_aa: CASSRTGLNTIYF

cdr3_length: 13
v_call: TRBV6-1
cdr3_aa: CASSESELSPLHF

cdr3_length: 15
v_call: TRBV6-5
cdr3_aa: CASSYSGEVNTEAFF

cdr3_length: 13
v_call: TRBV11-1
cdr3_aa: CASSSDLYSPLHF

cdr3_length: 14
v_call: TRBV6-5
cdr3_aa: CASSLGTGTYGYTF

cdr3_length: 12
v_call: TRBV6-5
cdr3_aa: CASSYLAGELFF

cdr3_length: 18
v_call: TRBV7-9
cdr3_aa: CASSLAYQAQTTNYGYTF

cdr3_length: 15
v_call: TRBV3-1/TRBV3-2
cdr3_aa: CASSQEGTGAGEQYF

cdr3_length: 18
v_call: TRBV7-3
cdr3_aa: CASSSRGQGAWAGQPQHF

cdr3_length: 18
v_call: TRBV19
cdr3_aa: CASTSGTGGPLAYNEQFF

cdr3_length: 13
v_call: TRBV5-5
cdr3_aa: CASSLAGGYEQFF

cdr3_length: 13
v_call: TRBV24-1
cdr3_aa: CATSGTGSDTQYF

cdr3_length: 17
v_call: TRBV25-1
cdr3_aa: CASSKDRPSALNVGYTF

cdr3_length: 15
v_call: TRBV4-3
cdr3_aa: CASSHPRPTKDGYTF

cdr3_length: 15
v_call: TRBV3-1/TRBV3-2
cdr3_aa: CASSHSGGLNTEAFF

cdr3_length: 13
v_call: TRBV7-2
cdr3_aa: CASSLARRGKLFF

cdr3_length: 16
v_call: TRBV9
cdr3_aa: CASIAKAQANQETQYF

cdr3_length: 14
v_call: TRBV30
cdr3_aa: CAWMRSFVISPLHF

cdr3_length: 14
v_call: TRBV4-2
cdr3_aa: CASSQDVGENIQYF

cdr3_length: 13
v_call: TRBV19
cdr3_aa: CNPSAGEQETQYF

cdr3_length: 18
v_call: TRBV19
cdr3_aa: CASSIDLYGTSIADTQYF

cdr3_length: 15
v_call: TRBV12-5
cdr3_aa: CASGLQVAGGPEQYF

cdr3_length: 14
v_call: TRBV6-6
cdr3_aa: CASSFDTPNTEAFF

cdr3_length: 14
v_call: TRBV5-4
cdr3_aa: CASSYGTRAYEQYF

cdr3_length: 15
v_call: TRBV6-5
cdr3_aa: CASSYASGGADTQYF

cdr3_length: 17
v_call: TRBV9
cdr3_aa: CASSVGQGRFSTDTQYF

cdr3_length: 15
v_call: TRBV11-2
cdr3_aa: CASSPLLATGETQYF

cdr3_length: 15
v_call: TRBV5-1
cdr3_aa: CASSNKRGYDNEQFF